Sequencing of this T cell receptor beta chain was carried out in a study of blood T cell repertoires in COVID-19 (dated by TCRdb to the early 2020s). Describing the broader study: Samples covering the acute and convalescent phases of COVID-19 were provided by collaborators in the United States, Italy and Spain. Where available, HLA class I and class II types were obtained from metadata supplied by the sample provider rather than from assay-based typing. The material from the prospective study consisted of cDNA or gDNA derived from T cells, B-cell-depleted T cells, or PBMCs. Samples came from the ongoing ImmuneRACE study (first 160 participants) plus 1,254 subjects from 6 global collaborators. The repertoires were released in a freely available public database intended as a resource for research on the immune response to SARS-CoV-2. Deeply sampled blood TCRbeta repertoires from subjects exposed to, actively infected with, or recovered from COVID-19 were included in the dataset. The sample metadata nearly always contained a de-identified subject ID, COVID-19 status, age in years and sex. Results and caveats for the whole study, not just this receptor: The amount of clinical and demographic metadata varied by source and participant and was provided uncurated.

The immunoSEQ Assay, a bias-controlled multiplex PCR, was used to amplify TCRbeta CDR3 regions from genomic DNA. Turning to the authors' computational methods: Nucleated cell counts per sample were estimated from amplification of reference gene primers within the assay. To quantify the absolute abundance of each unique TCRbeta CDR3 rearrangement, sequence reads were collapsed and filtered. For each sample, productive Simpson clonality was calculated by taking the square root of Simpson's diversity index across productive rearrangements. TCRdb took over this immuneACCESS table, retaining in-frame rearrangements with V and J assigned. Such tables are incomplete; in checked studies, under half of the missing clones stem from an unresolved V gene, and the remainder is unexplained. From that table come the V and J calls and clone size; the DNA was used to work out D and trimming. This sample has over 250,000 clones in its table, and 90% of those were observed once. The ten largest clones represent roughly 1.1% of the sample.

Details on this clone: The antigen it recognizes is unknown. Base qualities were left out, and no much larger clone turns up one base away.

From its cysteine to its phenylalanine, the CDR3 spans 15 amino acids. CDR3 DNA is the only sequence kept; it has 45 bases, read in frame from the first base. The germline V end is reduced by 4 bases and the J end by 4 bases; junction bases left unmatched: 8. CDR1 and CDR2 were assigned from the germline V gene as LGHNA and YNFKEQ. Participants in the prospective study were aged roughly 18 to 95 years, lived in under 30 United States geographic areas, and enrolled through a virtual design. In the prospective study, cohorts were assigned on the basis of participant-reported clinical history obtained from a screening survey and a study questionnaire. For ImmuneRACE Cohort 3, a participant was defined as recovered based on two consecutive negative NP/OP PCR tests, clearance by a healthcare professional, or resolution of symptoms. In the prospective study, whole blood, serum and a nasopharyngeal or oropharyngeal swab were collected from each participant by mobile phlebotomists. Prospective study participants could optionally give additional blood draws and questionnaires over an approximately two-month period. Before DNA extraction, prospective study blood samples were shipped either frozen or at room temperature.

The rearranged chain carries TRBV4-2 and TRBJ2-3; 7 nucleotides in the junction match TRBD1. The source is a woman aged 25 to 39 who had recovered from COVID-19. Sample: PBMCs or T cells enriched from blood (not recorded which). The base sequence is TGTGCCAGCAGCCCGACAGGGTTTTTTGCAGATACGCAGTATTTT. Its translation is CASSPTGFFADTQYF.